These 16 T cell receptor beta chains were all obtained from the same sample, sequenced in a study of T-cell memory formation after mild COVID-19. TCRdb used MiXCR to reprocess the 5' RACE reads, holding one entry per CDR3 protein. Of 540,000 or so distinct CDR3 sequences in the sample, roughly 21% were seen once. Sequenced: PBMCs or a T cell subset sorted from them (not recorded which). These receptors were obtained from an adult woman who had mild COVID-19 (a few samples of this study predate the infection). Cell type and time point are not known.

In this sample, this clonotype turned up a few times. The J gene is TRBJ2-7, the V gene TRBV11-2, with 9 bases matching TRBD2. The germline V gene has CDR1 SGHAT and CDR2 FQNNGV. Unmatched junction bases numbered 14, after V lost 1 base and J lost 7 bases. There are 17 residues in the CDR3. The CDR3 spells CASSLGAARGGMGEQYF. The CDR3 DNA reads TGTGCCAGCAGCTTAGGCGCGGCGCGGGGGGGCATGGGTGAGCAGTACTTC.

The table lists this clonotype with a few counts. V usage is TRBV6-1 and J usage is TRBJ2-3, with D unresolved. This CDR3 spans 15 amino acids. CDR1 MNHNS and CDR2 SASEGT come from the germline V gene. V was pared by 2 bases and J by 0 bases, with 9 bases between. As DNA, the CDR3 is TGTGCCAGCAGTGAATACCAGACTAGCACAGATACGCAGTATTTT. Amino acid sequence: CASSEYQTSTDTQYF.

This clonotype came up a few times. The genes are TRBV20-1 and TRBJ1-2; 9 bases line up with TRBD1. The CDR3 is 12 residues long. The J segment lost 3 bases and the V segment lost 6 bases, leaving 2 bases of the junction unmatched. From germline, CDR1 is DFQATT and CDR2 SNEGSKA (reference sequence). The CDR3 reads CSATGGDYGYTF. The CDR3 DNA is TGCAGTGCAACAGGGGGCGACTATGGCTACACCTTC.

The chain employs TRBV12-3 or TRBV12-4 and TRBJ1-2; D is unresolved. The CDR3 is 15 amino acids. Trimming removed 1 base at V and 6 bases at J, with 15 bases between. The CDR3 spells CASSLVLTARDGYTF. In DNA, the CDR3 is TGTGCCAGCAGTTTAGTTCTGACGGCAAGGGATGGCTACACCTTC.

This clonotype was recorded a few times. The gene calls are TRBV7-9 and TRBJ2-1, with a possible D match to TRBD2 (6 bases). With 5 bases removed from V and 7 bases from J, the gap between germline ends came to 9 bases. From germline, CDR1 is SEHNR and CDR2 FQNEAQ (reference sequence). The CDR3 length is 12 residues. For the CDR3, the DNA is TGTGCCAGCAGCGCGCTAGCGAATGAGCAGTTCTTC. This gives the protein CASSALANEQFF.

This clonotype came up once. The J gene is TRBJ1-5, the V gene TRBV12-3 or TRBV12-4; 9 bases map to TRBD1. This CDR3 has 16 amino acids. V trimming: 6 bases; J trimming: 6 bases; junction bases outside the gene matches: 12. DNA for the CDR3: TGTGCCAGCAGGAGGGGACAGGGTATCTTGGGTCAGCCCCAGCATTTT. Translation gives CASRRGQGILGQPQHF.

The chain has TRBV20-1 and TRBJ1-1, with D hard to call. The CDR3 spans 14 residues. Trimming stripped 5 bases from V and 0 bases from J, with 13 bases between. The germline gives CDR1 DFQATT, CDR2 SNEGSKA (reference sequence). The CDR3 sequence is CSARATVLNTEAFF. The CDR3 coding sequence is TGCAGTGCTCGCGCTACAGTGTTGAACACTGAAGCTTTCTTT.

The chain joins TRBV7-2 to TRBJ1-5, with no clear D. V lost 2 bases and J 2 bases, leaving 7 bases between the germline ends. The CDR3 runs to 14 residues. Germline V CDR1 and CDR2: SGHTA, FQGNSA. The CDR3 DNA is TGTGCCAGCAGCTTAACGCAGGGCAATCAGCCCCAGCATTTT. This gives the protein CASSLTQGNQPQHF.

The chain links TRBV11-2 to TRBJ1-6; D might be TRBD1 (5 bases). With 8 bases removed from V and 8 bases from J, the gap between germline ends came to 25 bases. CDR1 and CDR2 from the germline V gene are SGHAT and FQNNGV. The CDR3 runs 17 residues. The DNA of the CDR3 is TGTGCCAGCTCTGATAACCGGGACTCTCCTTTTCATTCACCCCTCCACTTT. Protein: CASSDNRDSPFHSPLHF.

V usage is TRBV14 and J usage is TRBJ2-7, with D unclear. The germline V gene has CDR1 SGHDN and CDR2 FVKESK. Between the trimmed V and J ends, which lost 5 bases and 7 bases, there was a span of 12 bases. The length of the CDR3 is 12 residues. CDR3 DNA: TGTGCCAGCAGCTACCAAGCGTGGGAGCAGTACTTC. This codes for CASSYQAWEQYF.

In nucleotides, the CDR3 is TGTGCCAGCAGCGCGCCTAGGTGGCAGATCGACACCGGGGAGCTGTTTTTT. As protein: CASSAPRWQIDTGELFF. The J gene is TRBJ2-2, the V gene TRBV7-9; D is ambiguous. Between the trimmed V and J ends, which lost 5 bases and 3 bases, there was a span of 19 bases. CDR1 is SEHNR, CDR2 FQNEAQ, per germline (reference sequence). The CDR3 has 17 amino acids.

The J gene is TRBJ2-3, the V gene TRBV24-1; D remains ambiguous. The CDR3 spans 14 residues. Germline CDR1 KGHDR, CDR2 SFDVKD. Trimming cost V 5 bases and J 3 bases, with 11 bases left between them. The CDR3 coding sequence is TGTGCCACCAGTGTTCAAGGTAGGACAGATACGCAGTATTTT. It translates to CATSVQGRTDTQYF.

The V and J genes are TRBV5-1 and TRBJ1-2, with TRBD1 matching 12 bases. The V and J ends lost 4 bases and 4 bases, in that order; junction bases with no gene match: 8. Germline V gene lookup returns CDR1 SGHRS and CDR2 YFSETQ. The CDR3 sequence is 16 residues long. The CDR3 bases are TGCGCCAGCAGCCGGGGACAGGGGGCGCTTGGCTATGGCTACACCTTC. Translated, it gives CASSRGQGALGYGYTF.

CDR3 residues: CASSKILAGADTQYF. In DNA, the CDR3 is TGCGCCAGCAGCAAAATACTAGCGGGAGCGGATACGCAGTATTTT. This sequence joins TRBV4-3 and TRBJ2-3, with TRBD2 matching over 11 bases. This CDR3 contains 15 residues. The junction had 7 bases not matched to a gene; V was cut back by 5 bases and J by 6 bases. The germline V gene encodes CDR1 LGHNA and CDR2 YSLEER.

The chain couples TRBV4-1 to TRBJ1-4; D is undetermined. The CDR3 runs 15 residues. Looked up from germline, CDR1 is MGHRA and CDR2 is YSYEKL. With 0 bases removed from V and 6 bases from J, the gap between germline ends came to 11 bases. The CDR3, as DNA: TGCGCCAGCAGCCAAGAAGTGGCAGTTCATGAAAAACTGTTTTTT. This encodes CASSQEVAVHEKLFF.

The table lists this clonotype with a count of one. The V and J genes are TRBV18 and TRBJ1-4, with 7 bases matching TRBD1. The CDR3 contains 15 residues. Trimming cost V 3 bases and J 5 bases; bases outside gene matches: 6. CDR1 is KGHSH, CDR2 LQKENI, per germline. CDR3 in amino acids: CASSPGQAGNEKLFF. CDR3 nucleotides: TGTGCCAGCTCACCTGGACAGGCCGGCAATGAAAAACTGTTTTTT.